These 17 T cell receptor beta chains came from one sample sequenced in a study of cytomegalovirus exposure and HLA in healthy donors. Researchers ran the PCR with 60 Vbeta and 13 Jbeta primers. Only in-frame clones appear in the TCRdb table, and some are missing; sequencing was by immunoSEQ multiplex PCR. This sample has about 160,000 clones, with around 76% found just once. The sequenced material came from PBMCs. These receptors all come from a female donor in good health and CMV-seronegative.

This clone has just a few counts. The rearrangement links TRBV6-1 to TRBJ1-4, with 10 bases that match TRBD1. This CDR3 is built from 15 residues. Germline CDR1 and CDR2: MNHNS and SASEGT. Trimming cost V 7 bases and J 4 bases; bases outside gene matches: 6. In nucleotides, the CDR3 is TGTGCCAGCAAGTTAGGACAGGGGGATAATGAAAAACTGTTTTTT. It yields the protein CASKLGQGDNEKLFF.

This clone came up a few times. V and J are TRBV14 and TRBJ2-7, with D hard to call. The V gene lost 2 bases and the J gene lost 7 bases, with 6 bases spanning the gap. Germline assignment: CDR1 SGHDN and CDR2 FVKESK. CDR3 length: 11 residues. The CDR3: CASSQSREQYF. CDR3 sequence (DNA): TGTGCCAGCAGCCAATCGAGGGAGCAGTACTTC.

The rearrangement joins TRBV30 to TRBJ2-3; 12 bases are shared with TRBD2. Per the germline V gene, CDR1 is GTSNPN and CDR2 is SVGIG (reference sequence). The CDR3 is 19 residues long. Trimming at V came to 0 bases and at J to 3 bases, leaving 13 bases not matched to a gene. The CDR3 coding sequence is TGTGCCTGGAGTGTACGTCGGACTAGCGGGATCGTTGGAACAGATACGCAGTATTTT. Amino acid sequence: CAWSVRRTSGIVGTDTQYF.

This chain joins TRBV9 and TRBJ2-2; 11 bases line up with TRBD2. Germline CDR1 and CDR2: SGDLS and YYNGEE. The CDR3 is 16 amino acids. Unmatched junction bases numbered 4, after V lost 1 base and J lost 5 bases. This chain's CDR3 is CASSVLAGGGTGELFF. In DNA form, the CDR3 reads TGTGCCAGCAGCGTACTAGCGGGAGGTGGGACCGGGGAGCTGTTTTTT.

Concerning this clone itself: The CDR3 does not end in the conserved phenylalanine or tryptophan, so this is likely a read error. The CDR3 region is CASSPLEGPYEQYS. CDR3 bases: TGCGCCAGCAGCCCATTGGAGGGTCCCTACGAGCAGTACTCC. The rearrangement links TRBV5-1 to TRBJ2-7; D might be TRBD2 (6 bases). The CDR3 sequence is 14 residues long. Germline CDR1 and CDR2: SGHRS and YFSETQ. V was clipped by 4 bases and J by 2 bases, with 13 bases between them.

This clone has more than one count but fewer than ten. Here the CDR3 reads CASPYLRRDREKTNYGYTF. The CDR3 region has the DNA TGTGCCAGCCCTTACCTTCGCCGCGACAGAGAAAAAACTAACTATGGCTACACCTTC. V is TRBV7-9 and J is TRBJ1-2, with a possible D match to TRBD1 (5 bases). Germline loops: CDR1 SEHNR, CDR2 FQNEAQ (reference sequence). The length of the CDR3 is 19 residues. Trimming took 8 bases from V and 0 from J, leaving 28 bases between them.

The rearrangement links TRBV4-2 to TRBJ1-1; no firm D call. The CDR3 loop spans 12 amino acids. CDR1 and CDR2 from the germline V gene are LGHNA and YNFKEQ. V was pared by 0 bases and J by 6 bases, with 5 bases between. The DNA for the CDR3 is TGTGCCAGCAGCCAAGATCGGTCTGAAGCTTTCTTT. It translates to CASSQDRSEAFF.

The chain employs TRBV5-1 and TRBJ1-1; D call uncertain. Per the germline V gene, CDR1 is SGHRS and CDR2 is YFSETQ. This CDR3 is 13 amino acids long. Trimming shortened V by 0 bases and J by 1 base, and 4 bases separated the two germline ends. The CDR3 reads CASSLEQNTEAFF. CDR3 in DNA: TGCGCCAGCAGCTTGGAACAGAACACTGAAGCTTTCTTT. Using reference TRBV5-1 and TRBJ1-1 for the parts outside the CDR3, the full variable domain is KAGVTQTPRYLIKTRGQQVTLSCSPISGHRSVSWYQQTPGQGLQFLFEYFSETQRNKGNFPGRFSGRQFSNSRSEMNVSTLELGDSALYLCASSLEQNTEAFFGQGTRLTVV.

This rearrangement joins TRBV7-8 to TRBJ1-5; no clear D. Trimming took 1 base from V and 6 from J, leaving 13 bases between them. The CDR3 extends over 15 amino acids. Germline CDR1 and CDR2: SGHVS and FQNEAQ. Written as DNA, the CDR3 is TGTGCCAGCAGCTTAGTAGGAGGGCATGTTCAGCCCCAGCATTTT. Its protein product is CASSLVGGHVQPQHF.

The V and J genes are TRBV7-6 and TRBJ2-5, with D unclear. Germline lookup yields CDR1 SGHVS and CDR2 FNYEAQ. The CDR3 spans 12 residues. V was trimmed by 2 bases and J by 4 bases, leaving 5 bases between them. CDR3 amino acids: CASSLWRETQYF. CDR3 DNA sequence: TGTGCCAGCAGCTTATGGAGAGAGACCCAGTACTTC.

The sample holds a few counts of this clone. This sequence joins TRBV27 and TRBJ2-7; D gene unclear. V gave up 6 bases and J gave up 2 bases, with 11 bases separating them. Germline values: CDR1 MNHEY, CDR2 SMNVEV (reference sequence). This CDR3 comprises 13 residues. CDR3 sequence: CASSPQFPYEQYF. Here the CDR3 DNA reads TGTGCCAGCAGCCCCCAATTCCCCTACGAGCAGTACTTC.

The chain carries TRBV30 and TRBJ1-1; TRBD1 matches 7 bases. Per germline, CDR1 GTSNPN and CDR2 SVGIG (reference sequence). J gave up 7 bases and V 3 bases, and 8 bases lay outside the gene matches. The CDR3 is made up of 13 amino acids. CDR3 protein: CAWSEGTAYEAFF. CDR3 nucleotide sequence: TGTGCCTGGAGCGAGGGGACAGCTTATGAAGCTTTCTTT.

The CDR3 sequence is CASRAAGRTGELFF. CDR3 nucleotide sequence: TGTGCCAGCAGGGCCGCGGGTAGGACCGGGGAGCTGTTTTTT. The chain recombines TRBV6-5 with TRBJ2-2, with a tentative D call TRBD2 (5 bases). The germline V gene encodes CDR1 MNHEY and CDR2 SVGAGI. V was cut by 6 bases and J by 5 bases, with 13 bases left in between. This CDR3 region has 14 residues.

V is TRBV9 and J is TRBJ1-3; the D is unclear. Trimming stripped 0 bases from V and 7 bases from J, with 17 bases between. Per the germline V gene, CDR1 is SGDLS and CDR2 is YYNGEE. CDR3 length equals 16 residues. CDR3 sequence (DNA): TGTGCCAGCAGCGTAGACTCTCCGGCCCGGGGTAACACCATATATTTT. Amino acid sequence: CASSVDSPARGNTIYF.

The chain uses TRBV7-8 and TRBJ2-4; tentative D call: TRBD2 (6 bases). CDR1 SGHVS and CDR2 FQNEAQ come from the germline V gene. Trimming shortened V by 1 base and J by 15 bases, and 16 bases separated the two germline ends. There are 13 residues in the CDR3. CDR3 loop: CASSLGGPGRWYF. The DNA of the CDR3 is TGTGCCAGCAGCTTAGGTGGACCGGGGAGGTGGTACTTC.

This chain connects TRBV5-1 to TRBJ2-2, with TRBD2 matching 10 bases. J gave up 5 bases and V 0 bases, and 7 bases lay outside the gene matches. Germline values: CDR1 SGHRS, CDR2 YFSETQ. This CDR3 spans 17 amino acids. For the CDR3, the DNA is TGCGCCAGCAGCTTGGGTCTAGCGGGAGTTGGGACCGGGGAGCTGTTTTTT. Translated, it gives CASSLGLAGVGTGELFF.

The chain uses TRBV14 and TRBJ1-3, with 7 bases that match TRBD1. J was trimmed by 3 bases and V by 7 bases; bases with no gene match: 15. The CDR3 consists of 17 residues. Germline V gives CDR1 SGHDN, CDR2 FVKESK. As DNA, the CDR3 is TGTGCCAGCATAACGACGAAGGGGGCGAGAATTGGAAACACCATATATTTT. Its protein is CASITTKGARIGNTIYF.